These T cell receptor beta chains were read from a single sample in a study of T cell repertoires in cytomegalovirus infection. Each CDR3 protein is one row after TCRdb ran MiXCR on the reads. The sample carries some 220,000 distinct CDR3 sequences, approximately 7% recorded once. Sequenced material: PBMCs. The receptors originated from a human donor in good health (CMV status not recorded). Some clones in this sample may be carry-over from other donors' samples. The CDR3 runs from the conserved cysteine through the conserved F or W. D genes are given only for firm matches.

>-|TRBJ2-7|TRBV6-1
CASTMMGPYEQYF
>TRBD1|TRBJ1-5|TRBV12-3/TRBV12-4
CASSPQGQRNQPQHF
>-|TRBJ2-5|TRBV7-9
CASSGTHQETQYF
>-|TRBJ2-1|TRBV3-1
CASSRLSRALSPYNEQFF
>TRBD1|TRBJ1-1|TRBV6-1
CASQDRGTEAFF
>-|TRBJ1-2|TRBV20-1
CSAPDPNNYGYTF
>TRBD1|TRBJ2-1|TRBV6-5
CASSPSGQGVYEQFF
>TRBD1|TRBJ1-2|TRBV19
CASSSQGWNYGYTF
>TRBD2|TRBJ2-3|TRBV6-2/TRBV6-3
CASSYGLAGGPGTDTQYF
>TRBD1|TRBJ2-3|TRBV20-1
CSASAGTGGTDTQYF
>-|TRBJ1-5|TRBV20-1
CSARDIPRDGDQPQHF
>TRBD1|TRBJ2-6|TRBV7-2
CASSLTGVPGANVLTF
>-|TRBJ2-5|TRBV18
CASSPRDQEKQYF
>-|TRBJ2-2|TRBV7-2
CASSFSNTGELFF
>-|TRBJ1-4|TRBV5-6
CASSLVTSRNEKLFF
>TRBD1|TRBJ2-3|TRBV6-6
CASSLKGAGSTDTQYF
>-|TRBJ2-3|TRBV30
CAWSVAGAHTQYF
>TRBD2|TRBJ2-3|TRBV29-1
CSQRGPGDTQYF
>-|TRBJ1-3|TRBV7-2
CASSFPGNTGNTIYF
>-|TRBJ2-1|TRBV18
CASSPMGQNYNEQFF
>-|TRBJ2-3|TRBV4-3
CASSQEQRPTDTQYF
>-|TRBJ2-1|TRBV6-1
CASRRDGSSYNEQFF
>TRBD1|TRBJ2-7|TRBV29-1
CSVWTGTYEQYF
>-|TRBJ2-7|TRBV19
CASRPQGGDYEQYF
>TRBD2|TRBJ2-7|TRBV20-1
CSAGGRGYSYEQYF
>TRBD1|TRBJ2-1|TRBV2
CASSLSRDRSSYNEQFF
>-|TRBJ2-3|TRBV11-2
CASHRDRTDTQYF
>TRBD2|TRBJ2-3|TRBV29-1
CSGGGDTQYF
>-|TRBJ2-2|TRBV7-3
CASSPQPSNTGELFF
>-|TRBJ2-1|TRBV6-1
CASTTGSYNEQFF
>TRBD1|TRBJ1-5|TRBV6-2/TRBV6-3
CASSLPIQGRVSQPQHF
>-|TRBJ1-3|TRBV5-6
CASSLRPTRASGNTIYF